What follows describes a single T cell receptor (beta chain). TCRdb redid the calling of the PCR reads with MiXCR, one entry per CDR3 protein. The sample gives about 20,000 distinct CDR3 sequences, about three fifths of which show up once; approximately 1.1% is in the top ten. The V end was cut by 5 bases, the J end by 5 bases, with 21 bases between. The CDR3 covers 16 residues. Germline loops: CDR1 MNHNS, CDR2 SASEGT. The data are from a study of vaccination and CD4 T cells after COVID-19. The source material was CD4+ T cells from blood, sampled before SARS-CoV-2 vaccination. V gene TRBV6-1 combines with J gene TRBJ1-1, with a weak D call TRBD1 (6 bases). This TCR derives from a human donor who had recovered from COVID-19. In DNA form, the CDR3 reads TGTGCCAGCAGTAGTGCAGCGGGGGCGGGAGGGACTGAAGCTTTCTTT. It specifies CASSSAAGAGGTEAFF.